This TCR beta chain originates from a study of shared clonotypes between healthy human individuals. Study-wide context: Each donor's CD4 naive and CD4 memory cells filled three plates apiece, CD8 naive two, and CD8 memory one.

Comment on this clone: Its antigen is not identified.

General observations from the study: Genetic and exposure-history diversity was limited by the small donor number. Shared clonotypes: approximately 4.5% naive CD4, about 4% naive CD8, 2.3% memory CD4, under 0.5% memory CD8.

Produced via immunoSEQ multiplex PCR; TCRdb's table is partial and in-frame only. The table has some 1.4 million clones, more than 95% seen once. Germline CDR1 reads LGHNA; CDR2 reads YNFKEQ. The CDR3 is 16 residues long. Trimming cost V 1 base and J 3 bases; bases outside gene matches: 2. The sequence derives from a young man in good health. Sequencing was done on a sample of naive CD4+ T cells sorted from blood. Indicated subset: CD45RA+ positively selected. V gene TRBV4-2 combines with J gene TRBJ2-1; 11 nucleotides line up with TRBD2. CDR3 sequence: CASSQGGTSGYNEQFF. The CDR3, as DNA: TGTGCCAGCAGCCAAGGGGGGACTAGCGGCTACAATGAGCAGTTCTTC.